A single sample is the source of the 10 T cell receptor beta chains below, sequenced in a study of T cells after yellow fever vaccination. TCRdb redid the calling of the 5' RACE reads with MiXCR, one entry per CDR3 protein. The table lists hundreds of thousands of distinct CDR3 sequences, approximately 16% of them singletons, with about 18% in the top ten. The sample in question was PBMCs, obtained 4 to 6 days after the first yellow fever vaccination. All receptors derive from a young man who received the YFV17D yellow fever vaccine.

The table lists this clonotype with a few counts. The V and J genes are TRBV5-6 and TRBJ1-2; maybe TRBD1 (6 bases). The length of the CDR3 is 13 residues. The V gene lost 4 bases and the J gene lost 3 bases, with 10 bases spanning the gap. Looked up from germline, CDR1 is SGHDT and CDR2 is YYEEEE. CDR3 sequence (DNA): TGTGCCAGCAGCGTAGCAGGGGACTATGGCTACACCTTC. Translated: CASSVAGDYGYTF.

This clonotype was seen at least ten times. Written as DNA, the CDR3 is TGCGCCAGCATACTAAGCTTGGTCAAAGTAGGGGGGCCCAACACCGGGGAGCTGTTTTTT. It translates to CASILSLVKVGGPNTGELFF. The rearrangement uses TRBV5-1 and TRBJ2-2; D may correspond to TRBD1 or TRBD2 (6 bases each). CDR3 length: 20 residues. Trimming took 6 bases from V and 2 from J, leaving 29 bases between them. The germline V gene encodes CDR1 SGHRS and CDR2 YFSETQ. Full variable domain (missing parts from reference TRBV5-1 and TRBJ2-2): KAGVTQTPRYLIKTRGQQVTLSCSPISGHRSVSWYQQTPGQGLQFLFEYFSETQRNKGNFPGRFSGRQFSNSRSEMNVSTLELGDSALYLCASILSLVKVGGPNTGELFFGEGSRLTVL.

This clonotype was found many times. The chain employs TRBV24-1 and TRBJ1-2, with unresolved D. V lost 3 bases, J lost 2 bases, and 6 bases lay in between. There are 13 residues in the CDR3. The germline CDR1 and CDR2 sequences are KGHDR and SFDVKD. The CDR3 loop is CATSDRRNYGYTF. The CDR3 DNA follows: TGTGCCACCAGTGATCGCAGGAACTATGGCTACACCTTC.

The rearrangement links TRBV7-8 to TRBJ1-2; 11 nucleotides align to TRBD1. CDR1 is SGHVS and CDR2 is FQNEAQ in the germline V gene. The length of the CDR3 is 13 residues. Trimming at V came to 4 bases and at J to 8 bases, leaving 3 bases not matched to a gene. The CDR3 loop reads CASSSGQGAGYTF. For the CDR3, the DNA is TGTGCCAGCAGCTCCGGACAGGGGGCGGGCTACACCTTC.

V usage is TRBV4-3 and J usage is TRBJ1-6, with D perhaps TRBD1 (5 bases). Germline CDR1 reads LGHNA; CDR2 reads YSLEER. This CDR3 has 15 residues. V was shortened by 4 bases and J by 9 bases, with 16 bases between the two germline ends. CDR3 nucleotides: TGCGCCAGCAGCCCGTCTGGGCCCGGGGGTTCACCCCTCCACTTT. Translated: CASSPSGPGGSPLHF.

The chain carries TRBV10-3 and TRBJ1-1; TRBD1 might be the D (5 bases). The germline gives CDR1 ENHRY, CDR2 SYGVKD. V lost 7 bases and J 1 base, leaving 10 bases between the germline ends. The CDR3 has 13 amino acids. The CDR3 DNA follows: TGTGCCATCACCCTAGGGGAGAACACTGAAGCTTTCTTT. It codes for CAITLGENTEAFF.

V and J are TRBV9 and TRBJ2-7; TRBD1 matches at 11 bases. Losses at the gene ends were 4 bases for V and 2 bases for J; bases not matched to a gene: 5. This CDR3 region has 15 residues. Germline lookup yields CDR1 SGDLS and CDR2 YYNGEE. The CDR3 nucleotides are TGTGCCAGCAGCATTGGACAGGGGGCGGCCTACGAGCAGTACTTC. Residues: CASSIGQGAAYEQYF.

The chain uses TRBV5-5 and TRBJ2-3; D gene uncertain. There are 14 residues in the CDR3. Germline values: CDR1 SGHKS, CDR2 YYEKEE (reference sequence). V was cut by 6 bases and J by 5 bases, with 16 bases left in between. The CDR3 loop is CASNSWQAVDTQYF. The CDR3, as DNA: TGTGCCAGCAACTCGTGGCAGGCGGTAGATACGCAGTATTTT.

The chain employs TRBV27 and TRBJ2-2; weak D call: TRBD1 (6 bases). Deletions cut 1 base from V and 0 bases from J, with 15 bases between. Germline-derived CDR1 and CDR2 are MNHEY and SMNVEV (reference sequence). The CDR3 is 18 residues long. The CDR3 region is CASSLLRGPGANTGELFF. The CDR3 DNA reads as TGTGCCAGCAGTTTATTAAGAGGGCCAGGGGCGAACACCGGGGAGCTGTTTTTT.

The table lists this clonotype with a few counts. This rearrangement joins TRBV6-5 to TRBJ2-1, with D perhaps given as TRBD1 or TRBD2 (7 bases each). The CDR3 has 17 amino acids. CDR1 is MNHEY, CDR2 SVGAGI, per germline. The ends were cut back, 0 bases at V and 9 bases at J, with 21 bases in the middle. The CDR3 here is CASSYSGGTVGRSEQFF. CDR3 nucleotide sequence: TGTGCCAGCAGTTACTCGGGGGGGACAGTGGGTCGGTCTGAGCAGTTCTTC.